This entry lists 19 T cell receptor beta chains sequenced from one sample in a study of blood T cell repertoires in COVID-19 (dated by TCRdb to 2018 to 2020). The library was made by the immunoSEQ multiplex PCR assay. In its TCRdb copy, this immuneACCESS table keeps in-frame sequences only and misses some clones. Where compared with another copy, unresolved V genes explain less than half of these, and the others have no known cause. For this sample there are about 180,000 clones; about 78% appear just once. In total, the top ten clones hold 15% to 20% of the sample. The sample consisted of PBMCs or T cells enriched from blood (not recorded which). Source of these receptors: a woman in her fifties or sixties who had recovered from COVID-19.

The rearrangement joins TRBV4-3 to TRBJ2-2; 10 nucleotides align to TRBD2. The CDR3 is 18 residues long. Germline loops: CDR1 LGHNA, CDR2 YSLEER. V trimming: 0 bases; J trimming: 4 bases; junction bases outside the gene matches: 8. Here the CDR3 reads CASSQDRASGSGTGELFF. CDR3 sequence (DNA): TGCGCCAGCAGCCAAGATCGGGCTAGCGGGAGCGGCACCGGGGAGCTGTTTTTT.

This clone was counted ten times or more. The genes are TRBV20-1 and TRBJ1-4; D is ambiguous. This CDR3 region has 15 residues. Germline CDR1 reads DFQATT; CDR2 reads SNEGSKA (reference sequence). V was clipped by 3 bases and J by 7 bases, with 18 bases between them. This CDR3 is CSASPSGGSGEKLFF. CDR3 bases: TGCAGTGCTAGTCCATCGGGAGGGTCCGGTGAAAAACTGTTTTTT.

The chain has TRBV7-2 and TRBJ2-1; TRBD2 is a possible D gene (5 bases). The CDR3 contains 17 residues. Looked up from germline, CDR1 is SGHTA and CDR2 is FQGNSA. V gave up 5 bases and J gave up 7 bases, with 24 bases separating them. The CDR3 DNA follows: TGTGCCAGCAGCCGCCGAGGACTGCTGAGCAATGCTAATGAGCAGTTCTTC. The encoded protein is CASSRRGLLSNANEQFF.

The chain uses TRBV6-5 and TRBJ2-2; tentatively, D is TRBD1 (6 bases). Trimming took off 7 bases at V and 5 bases at J, with 11 bases between the two ends. This CDR3 has 13 amino acids. The V gene's germline CDR1 is MNHEY and CDR2 SVGAGI. In nucleotides, the CDR3 is TGTGCCAGCATTAACAGGGATACCGGGGAGCTGTTTTTT. Translated: CASINRDTGELFF.

This chain connects TRBV7-6 to TRBJ2-7; 14 bases are a match to TRBD2. CDR1 and CDR2 (germline): SGHVS, FNYEAQ. Trimming took 5 bases from V and 7 from J; bases not matched to a gene: 4. The CDR3 extends over 14 amino acids. The CDR3 sequence is CASSRLAGGGEQYF. The CDR3 region has the DNA TGTGCCAGCAGCCGACTAGCGGGAGGGGGGGAGCAGTACTTC. Looking up the rest from reference TRBV7-6 and TRBJ2-7 gives the full variable domain: GAGVSQSPRYKVTKRGQDVALRCDPISGHVSLYWYRQALGQGPEFLTYFNYEAQQDKSGLPNDRFSAERPEGSISTLTIQRTEQRDSAMYRCASSRLAGGGEQYFGPGTRLTVT.

Concerning this clone: Different DNA sequences within this sample yield the same CDR3. The V call is TRBV12-3 or TRBV12-4, the J call TRBJ1-4; 10 bases fit TRBD1. CDR3 length equals 13 residues. Trimming cost V 9 bases and J 8 bases; bases outside gene matches: 6. For the CDR3, the DNA is TGTGCCAGTAGATCGGGACAGGGGGAAAAACTGTTTTTT. Its translation: CASRSGQGEKLFF.

Only one count was recorded for this clone. The chain employs TRBV18 and TRBJ2-1; 7 positions match TRBD2. The germline V gene has CDR1 KGHSH and CDR2 LQKENI. V was clipped by 7 bases and J by 6 bases; unmatched bases: 9. The length of the CDR3 is 14 residues. In nucleotides, the CDR3 is TGTGCCAGCTTGTGGCTAGCGGCGTCCAATGAGCAGTTCTTC. As protein: CASLWLAASNEQFF.

The chain recombines TRBV7-3 with TRBJ1-2, with 11 nucleotides matching TRBD1. V shed 4 bases and J 5 bases; nucleotides not matched to a gene: 3. Per germline, CDR1 SGHTA and CDR2 FQGTGA. The CDR3 spans 14 residues. The CDR3 reads CASSSDRGPYGYTF. The CDR3 DNA is TGTGCCAGCAGCTCGGACAGGGGGCCGTATGGCTACACCTTC.

The chain combines TRBV6-2 or TRBV6-3 with TRBJ1-1; 9 bases match TRBD1. The CDR3 spans 14 residues. The V gene's germline CDR1 is MNHEY and CDR2 SVGEGT. Losses at the gene ends were 6 bases for V and 2 bases for J; bases not matched to a gene: 4. As DNA, the CDR3 is TGTGCCAGCAGCCTACAGGGGGCAAACACTGAAGCTTTCTTT. It encodes CASSLQGANTEAFF.

This rearrangement joins TRBV3-1 (or the pseudogene TRBV3-2) to TRBJ2-2; 10 positions match TRBD2. The CDR3 length is 21 residues. V lost 2 bases and J lost 0; bases outside the gene matches: 15. Germline loops: CDR1 LGHDT, CDR2 YNNKEL (reference sequence). CDR3 amino acids: CASSQKFSSGRAQTNTGELFF. The CDR3 nucleotides read TGTGCCAGCAGCCAAAAGTTTTCCAGCGGGAGGGCCCAAACGAACACCGGGGAGCTGTTTTTT.

The chain joins TRBV28 to TRBJ2-5, with 12 positions matching TRBD1. CDR1 is MDHEN and CDR2 is SYDVKM in the germline V gene. The CDR3 is 18 residues long. Losses at the gene ends were 2 bases for V and 5 bases for J; bases not matched to a gene: 12. CDR3 protein: CASSLIGTGGLRGETQYF. Here the CDR3 DNA reads TGTGCCAGCAGTTTAATCGGGACAGGGGGCCTTAGAGGGGAGACCCAGTACTTC.

The CDR3 spells CASSPPGGGRGTEAFF. CDR3 nucleotide sequence: TGTGCCAGCAGCCCCCCTGGCGGAGGGAGGGGCACTGAAGCTTTCTTT. The gene calls are TRBV7-9 and TRBJ1-1; possible D gene TRBD1, 5 bases. This CDR3 comprises 16 residues. Trimming removed 5 bases at V and 4 bases at J, with 20 bases between. CDR1 and CDR2 (germline): SEHNR, FQNEAQ (reference sequence).

V is TRBV12-3 or TRBV12-4 and J is TRBJ1-2, with D hard to call. The ends were cut back, 4 bases at V and 0 bases at J, with 3 bases in the middle. This CDR3 has 12 residues. The chain's CDR3 is CASSYTNYGYTF. CDR3 DNA: TGTGCCAGCAGTTACACTAACTATGGCTACACCTTC.

The rearrangement joins TRBV30 to TRBJ2-2, with no clear D. The CDR3 length is 13 residues. Germline V gives CDR1 GTSNPN, CDR2 SVGIG (reference sequence). The ends were cut back, 4 bases at V and 13 bases at J, with 19 bases in the middle. The CDR3 sequence: CAWTSSVNIPLFF. CDR3 bases: TGTGCCTGGACTTCCAGCGTCAATATCCCGCTGTTTTTT.

This sequence joins TRBV2 and TRBJ1-2, with D perhaps matching TRBD1 (5 bases). Germline-derived CDR1 and CDR2 are SNHLY and FYNNEI. CDR3 length: 12 residues. V lost 3 bases to trimming and J lost 9 bases, with 11 bases between them. The chain's CDR3 is CASSDGGPSYTF. The CDR3 nucleotides read TGTGCCAGCAGTGACGGGGGACCCAGCTACACCTTC.

This clone has only a few counts. The chain recombines TRBV7-9 with TRBJ2-2, with D maybe TRBD1 (5 bases). Trimming took 3 bases from V and 6 from J, leaving 8 bases between them. Germline CDR1 SEHNR, CDR2 FQNEAQ (reference sequence). The CDR3 runs to 13 residues. CDR3 in DNA: TGTGCCAGCAGCTTCTCAGGGTCCGGGGAGCTGTTTTTT. It codes for CASSFSGSGELFF.

This clone has more than one count but fewer than ten. The chain links TRBV9 to TRBJ2-2; 7 bases agree with TRBD2. V trimming: 0 bases; J trimming: 4 bases; junction bases outside the gene matches: 3. The CDR3 extends over 15 amino acids. Germline V gives CDR1 SGDLS, CDR2 YYNGEE. CDR3 DNA: TGTGCCAGCAGCGTAGCTAGCGGATTCACCGGGGAGCTGTTTTTT. It specifies CASSVASGFTGELFF.

The chain combines TRBV30 with TRBJ1-5; D call uncertain. Trimming pared 1 base from V and 3 bases from J, leaving 16 bases between. Germline V gives CDR1 GTSNPN, CDR2 SVGIG (reference sequence). CDR3 size: 16 residues. For the CDR3, the DNA is TGTGCCTGGAGTGAGAACGGACGGGGTTCCAATCAGCCCCAGCATTTT. Amino acid sequence: CAWSENGRGSNQPQHF.

The genes are TRBV6-5 and TRBJ2-7; 8 bases agree with TRBD1. Germline values: CDR1 MNHEY, CDR2 SVGAGI. This CDR3 contains 14 residues. V trimming: 6 bases; J trimming: 5 bases; junction bases outside the gene matches: 9. In DNA form, the CDR3 reads TGTGCCAGCAGCCATACCAGGGGGCGGGACGAGCAGTACTTC. Residues: CASSHTRGRDEQYF.